The text below deals with one T cell receptor (beta chain). This record comes from a study of blood T cell repertoires in COVID-19. The repertoire was sequenced with immunoSEQ multiplex PCR; TCRdb's copy has only in-frame clones and lacks some. The sample contains approximately 190,000 clones, roughly 86% of which appear only once. Material for sequencing was PBMCs or T cells enriched from blood (not recorded which). The clonotype was recovered from a woman in her thirties or forties in a cohort exposed to, infected with or recovered from COVID-19 (not recorded which).

The CDR3 spells CASSLGVAGGAYNEQFF. The CDR3 DNA sequence: TGTGCCAGCAGCTTGGGGGTAGCGGGAGGTGCCTACAATGAGCAGTTCTTC. The genes are TRBV7-9 and TRBJ2-1; 10 bases agree with TRBD2. Trimming cost V 3 bases and J 2 bases; bases outside gene matches: 7. The CDR3 length is 17 residues. The germline CDR1 and CDR2 sequences are SEHNR and FQNEAQ (reference sequence).